Following are 8 T cell receptor beta chains from one sample sequenced in a study of blood T cell repertoires in COVID-19. Profiling relied on immunoSEQ multiplex PCR, and the TCRdb table lists in-frame clones only, not all of them. The sample yields about 250,000 clones, 65% to 90% seen once. The sequencing sample was made of PBMCs or T cells enriched from blood (not recorded which). The receptors originated from a middle-aged man who had recovered from COVID-19.

The V gene is TRBV30, the J gene TRBJ2-7; D gene ambiguous. V lost 6 bases to trimming and J lost 6 bases, with 12 bases between them. This CDR3 spans 11 amino acids. CDR1 and CDR2 from the germline V gene are GTSNPN and SVGIG (reference sequence). For the CDR3, the DNA is TGTGCCTGTAGGAGAAGTGGCGAGCAGTACTTC. Its protein is CACRRSGEQYF. Complete variable domain (other parts from reference TRBV30 and TRBJ2-7): SQTIHQWPATLVQPVGSPLSLECTVEGTSNPNLYWYRQAAGRGLQLLFYSVGIGQISSEVPQNLSASRPQDRQFILSSKKLLLSDSGFYLCACRRSGEQYFGPGTRLTVT.

V and J are TRBV6-2 or TRBV6-3 and TRBJ2-1, with a tentative D call TRBD1 (8 bases). V was cut by 5 bases and J by 8 bases, with 28 bases left in between. This CDR3 spans 18 amino acids. In germline, CDR1 is MNHEY, CDR2 SVGEGT. Here the CDR3 reads CASSLLSIGQGGSDEQFF. The DNA for the CDR3 is TGTGCCAGCAGTCTTTTATCTATCGGACAGGGAGGGTCAGATGAGCAGTTCTTC.

V gene TRBV7-2 combines with J gene TRBJ2-1, with D perhaps TRBD1 (6 bases). There are 12 residues in the CDR3. V lost 5 bases, J lost 10 bases, and 12 bases lay in between. Per germline, CDR1 SGHTA and CDR2 FQGNSA. The CDR3 sequence: CASSPQGYEQFF. The CDR3 DNA reads TGTGCCAGCAGCCCCCAGGGGTACGAGCAGTTCTTC.

The chain uses TRBV13 and TRBJ1-1, with a weak D call TRBD1 (6 bases). This CDR3 region has 12 residues. The germline V and J ends were trimmed by 8 bases and 3 bases, with 10 bases remaining between them. Germline CDR1 is PRHDT and CDR2 is FYEKMQ (reference sequence). CDR3 sequence: CASLGAHTEAFF. CDR3 nucleotides: TGTGCCAGCCTGGGGGCCCACACTGAAGCTTTCTTT.

This sequence joins TRBV11-2 and TRBJ2-7; no firm D call. The CDR3 runs 14 residues. The germline V gene encodes CDR1 SGHAT and CDR2 FQNNGV. Trimming shortened V by 0 bases and J by 2 bases, and 8 bases separated the two germline ends. The CDR3 protein is CASSLDLQAYEQYF. CDR3 coding DNA: TGTGCCAGCAGCTTAGATCTTCAGGCCTACGAGCAGTACTTC.

This clone showed up just a few times. The chain recombines TRBV15 with TRBJ1-4; perhaps TRBD1 as D (5 bases). The V gene's germline CDR1 is LNHNV and CDR2 YYDKDF (reference sequence). This CDR3 has 14 amino acids. The germline V and J ends were trimmed by 6 bases and 8 bases, with 16 bases remaining between them. Here the CDR3 DNA reads TGTGCCACCAGAAACCCTGGGGGGGTGGAAAAACTGTTTTTT. Its translation: CATRNPGGVEKLFF.

The chain recombines TRBV14 with TRBJ2-7, with D possibly matching TRBD2 (5 bases). CDR1 and CDR2 (germline): SGHDN, FVKESK. Deletions cut 2 bases from V and 3 bases from J, with 14 bases between. CDR3 size: 15 residues. The CDR3 DNA is TGTGCCAGCAGCCAATATGGTTCCGGGATCTACGAGCAGTACTTC. Translated, it gives CASSQYGSGIYEQYF.

This sequence joins TRBV6-5 and TRBJ2-1, with 7 bases fitting TRBD1. The CDR3 contains 15 residues. Per the germline V gene, CDR1 is MNHEY and CDR2 is SVGAGI. J lost 6 bases, V lost 2 bases, and 7 bases had no gene match. This CDR3 is CASSYRGHGANEQFF. The CDR3 DNA reads TGTGCCAGCAGTTACAGGGGGCATGGGGCCAATGAGCAGTTCTTC.